Each of the 10 T cell receptor beta chains below was sequenced from the same sample in a study of CD8+CD57+ T cells in acquired aplastic anemia. An expansion of CD8+CD57+ cells by flow cytometry had been shown in patients chosen for sequencing. Genomic DNA, serving as template, underwent TCR beta VDJ and CDR3 profiling. TCRdb used MiXCR to reprocess the reads, holding one entry per CDR3 protein. The sample has a few hundred thousand distinct CDR3 sequences; about half are singletons. Input material: sorted CD4+, CD8+, or CD8+CD57+ T cells (not recorded which) from PBMCs. The receptors come from a human donor with aplastic anemia.

This clonotype was detected ten times or more. The V call is TRBV5-6, the J call TRBJ1-2; D is perhaps TRBD1 (6 bases). V lost 1 base and J lost 5, with 12 bases in between. From germline, CDR1 is SGHDT and CDR2 YYEEEE. CDR3 size: 14 residues. CDR3 in amino acids: CASSLQGSRYGYTF. The CDR3 nucleotides read TGTGCCAGCAGCTTGCAGGGGAGTAGGTATGGCTACACCTTC.

The rearrangement links TRBV19 to TRBJ2-2; 8 nucleotides match TRBD1. The germline CDR1 and CDR2 sequences are LNHDA and SQIVND (reference sequence). The CDR3 is made up of 20 amino acids. The ends lost 3 bases at V and 3 bases at J; junction bases unmatched: 18. CDR3 sequence (DNA): TGTGCCAGTAGTATCCGCGACAGCCCATGGACAGGGTCGGACACCGGGGAGCTGTTTTTT. Its translation: CASSIRDSPWTGSDTGELFF.

The chain recombines TRBV7-6 with TRBJ1-5, with D maybe TRBD1 (6 bases). CDR3 length equals 17 residues. CDR1 and CDR2 (germline): SGHVS, FNYEAQ. V gave up 4 bases and J gave up 7 bases, with 23 bases separating them. The CDR3 sequence is CASSYTPSGGNEQPQHF. The CDR3 DNA sequence: TGTGCCAGCAGCTATACCCCTAGCGGGGGCAACGAGCAGCCCCAGCATTTT.

This clonotype came up many times. The chain couples TRBV5-6 to TRBJ1-6; D gene unclear. Trimming took off 4 bases at V and 10 bases at J, with 21 bases between the two ends. The germline V gene encodes CDR1 SGHDT and CDR2 YYEEEE. The CDR3 is 16 amino acids. As DNA, the CDR3 is TGTGCCAGCAGCCCCTGGAGGAAATTCCTGGGGTCACCCCTCCACTTT. Its protein is CASSPWRKFLGSPLHF.

The chain combines TRBV6-5 with TRBJ2-7; perhaps D is TRBD1 or TRBD2 (6 bases each). Germline CDR1 and CDR2: MNHEY and SVGAGI. The CDR3 runs to 14 residues. V was shortened by 6 bases and J by 7 bases, with 19 bases between the two germline ends. The CDR3 region has the DNA TGTGCCAGCAGCCGCAACTTGGGGGGCAATGAGCAGTACTTC. Translation gives CASSRNLGGNEQYF.

Remarks on this clonotype: No conserved phenylalanine or tryptophan ends this CDR3, so it is likely a read error. The J gene is TRBJ1-6, the V gene TRBV10-3; D perhaps matches TRBD1 (5 bases). Trimming cost V 2 bases and J 7 bases, with 12 bases left between them. In germline, CDR1 is ENHRY, CDR2 SYGVKD. The CDR3 runs 15 residues. The CDR3: CAISEREGPNSPLHL. In DNA form, the CDR3 reads TGTGCCATCAGTGAGCGGGAGGGGCCAAATTCACCCCTCCACCTT.

To note about this clonotype: This sequence may be a read error, since a much larger clone differs from it by one base. The rearrangement joins TRBV5-1 to TRBJ1-5; 10 nucleotides align to TRBD1. Germline lookup yields CDR1 SGHRS and CDR2 YFSETQ. The CDR3 contains 19 residues. As DNA, the CDR3 is TGTACCAGCAGCGTGAATTGGGACAGGGGCACCTCGGACCATCAGCCCCAGCATTTT. Encoded protein: CTSSVNWDRGTSDHQPQHF.

This clonotype was counted a few times. A much larger clone sits a single nucleotide away, making a read error possible. It is likely a read error, because the conserved phenylalanine at the end of the CDR3 is missing. The rearrangement links TRBV2 to TRBJ1-1; D not certain. V gave up 5 bases and J gave up 1 base, with 11 bases separating them. Germline loops: CDR1 SNHLY, CDR2 FYNNEI. The CDR3 runs to 14 residues. CDR3 amino acids: CASSPELQNTEAFL. In DNA, the CDR3 is TGTGCCAGCAGTCCGGAACTCCAGAACACTGAAGCTTTCCTT.

The chain is built from TRBV5-1 and TRBJ1-1; 12 bases are a match to TRBD1. The CDR3 runs to 17 residues. CDR1 is SGHRS and CDR2 is YFSETQ in the germline V gene. V shed 2 bases, J shed 1 base, and the junction held 6 bases outside the gene matches. CDR3 sequence: CASSFEGQGARNTEAFF. CDR3 nucleotide sequence: TGCGCCAGCAGCTTCGAGGGACAGGGGGCCCGGAACACTGAAGCTTTCTTT. Together with reference TRBV5-1 and TRBJ1-1, the CDR3 gives the full variable domain: KAGVTQTPRYLIKTRGQQVTLSCSPISGHRSVSWYQQTPGQGLQFLFEYFSETQRNKGNFPGRFSGRQFSNSRSEMNVSTLELGDSALYLCASSFEGQGARNTEAFFGQGTRLTVV.

The CDR3 DNA follows: TGCAGTGCTAGTGGCAGGACTGAAGCTTTCTTT. Protein sequence: CSASGRTEAFF. V is TRBV20-1 and J is TRBJ1-1; D is unresolved. Germline-derived CDR1 and CDR2 are DFQATT and SNEGSKA (reference sequence). The CDR3 consists of 11 residues. The ends were cut back, 3 bases at V and 5 bases at J, with 7 bases in the middle.